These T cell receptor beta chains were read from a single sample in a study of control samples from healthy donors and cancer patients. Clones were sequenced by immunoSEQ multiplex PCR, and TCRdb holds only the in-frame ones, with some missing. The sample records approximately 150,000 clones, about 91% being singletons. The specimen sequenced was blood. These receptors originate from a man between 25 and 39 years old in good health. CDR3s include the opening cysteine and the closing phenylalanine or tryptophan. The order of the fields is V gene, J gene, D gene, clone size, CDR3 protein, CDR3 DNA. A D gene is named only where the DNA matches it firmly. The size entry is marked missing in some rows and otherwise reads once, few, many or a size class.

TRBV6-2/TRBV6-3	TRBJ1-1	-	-	CASSFGTEAFF	TGTGCCAGCAGTTTCGGCACTGAAGCTTTCTTT
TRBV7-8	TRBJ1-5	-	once	CASSPPGGAYSNQPQHF	TGTGCCAGCAGCCCCCCAGGTGGGGCCTATAGCAATCAGCCCCAGCATTTT
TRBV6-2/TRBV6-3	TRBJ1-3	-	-	CASSKTEISGNTIYF	TGTGCCAGCAGTAAAACAGAGATCTCTGGAAACACCATATATTTT
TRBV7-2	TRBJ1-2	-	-	CASSLALGNYGYTF	TGTGCCAGCAGCTTAGCGCTGGGGAACTATGGCTACACCTTC
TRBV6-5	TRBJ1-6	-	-	CASSRSSYNSPLHF	TGTGCCAGCAGTAGAAGCTCCTATAATTCACCCCTCCACTTT
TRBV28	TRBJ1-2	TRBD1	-	CASSFIRGDRNGYTF	TGTGCCAGCAGTTTTATCCGTGGGGACAGGAATGGCTACACCTTC
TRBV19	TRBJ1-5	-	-	CASSLEASNQPQHF	TGTGCCAGTAGCCTCGAGGCTAGCAATCAGCCCCAGCATTTT
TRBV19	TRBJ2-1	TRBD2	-	CASSIPQTSGGYYNEQFF	TGTGCCAGTAGTATACCCCAGACTAGCGGGGGCTACTACAATGAGCAGTTCTTC
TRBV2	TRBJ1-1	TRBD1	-	CASSDRGEGAFF	TGTGCCAGCAGTGACAGGGGGGAAGGAGCTTTCTTT
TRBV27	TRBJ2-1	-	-	CASSRGNNEQFF	TGTGCCAGCAGTAGGGGAAACAATGAGCAGTTCTTC
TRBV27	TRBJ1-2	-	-	CASSSQPGTQGYTF	TGTGCCAGCAGTTCCCAGCCCGGGACGCAAGGCTACACCTTC
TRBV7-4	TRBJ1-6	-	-	CASSFTTENSPLHF	TGTGCCAGCAGCTTCACAACAGAGAATTCACCCCTCCACTTT
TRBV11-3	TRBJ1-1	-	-	CASSLDGGQTEAFF	TGTGCCAGCAGCTTAGATGGAGGGCAGACTGAAGCTTTCTTT
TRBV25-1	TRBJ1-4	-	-	CASSEVVATNEKLFF	TGTGCCAGCAGTGAGGTAGTTGCAACTAATGAAAAACTGTTTTTT
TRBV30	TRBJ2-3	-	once	CAWSRSTDTQYF	TGTGCCTGGAGTCGGTCTACAGATACGCAGTATTTT
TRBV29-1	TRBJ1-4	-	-	CSVGGRLNEKLFF	TGCAGCGTTGGTGGCAGGTTGAATGAAAAACTGTTTTTT
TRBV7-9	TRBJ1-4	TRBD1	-	CASSSPDRGQVEKLFF	TGTGCCAGCAGCTCCCCAGACAGGGGGCAGGTTGAAAAACTGTTTTTT
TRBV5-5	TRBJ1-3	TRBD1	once	CASSSSMGQIFSGNTIYF	TGTGCCAGCAGCTCGTCCATGGGACAGATTTTCTCTGGAAACACCATATATTTT
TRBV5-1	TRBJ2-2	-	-	CASSLGQNTGELFF	TGCGCCAGCAGCCTTGGACAAAACACCGGGGAGCTGTTTTTT
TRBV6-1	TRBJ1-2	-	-	CASSELHGQSLYGYTF	TGTGCCAGCAGTGAACTCCACGGACAGAGCCTCTATGGCTACACCTTC
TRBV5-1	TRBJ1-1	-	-	CASSLVGGGNTEAFF	TGCGCCAGCAGCTTGGTGGGGGGCGGGAACACTGAAGCTTTCTTT
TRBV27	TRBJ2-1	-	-	CASGPDSHEQFF	TGTGCCAGCGGACCAGACTCGCATGAGCAGTTCTTC
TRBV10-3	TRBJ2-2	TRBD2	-	CAISQSPQRGNTGELFF	TGTGCCATCAGCCAGAGTCCCCAGCGGGGAAACACCGGGGAGCTGTTTTTT
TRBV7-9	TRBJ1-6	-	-	CASSLPPGAGSPPLHF	TGTGCCAGCAGCTTACCACCGGGCGCCGGGAGTCCACCCCTCCACTTT
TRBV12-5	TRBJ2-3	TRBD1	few	CASGLGTATDTQYF	TGTGCTAGTGGTCTCGGGACAGCCACAGATACGCAGTATTTT
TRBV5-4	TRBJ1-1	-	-	CASKGGPNTEAFF	TGTGCCAGCAAGGGGGGCCCGAACACTGAAGCTTTCTTT
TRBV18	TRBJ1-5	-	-	CASSQGSTFQPQHF	TGTGCCAGCTCACAGGGCAGTACATTTCAGCCCCAGCATTTT
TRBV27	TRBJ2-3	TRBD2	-	CASSWMGLAGASTDTQYF	TGTGCCAGCAGTTGGATGGGACTAGCGGGGGCCAGCACAGATACGCAGTATTTT
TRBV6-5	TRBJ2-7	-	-	CASSSTGREQYF	TGTGCCAGCAGTTCCACGGGGAGGGAGCAGTACTTC
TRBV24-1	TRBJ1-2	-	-	CATSDSGTPASSNYGYTF	TGTGCCACCAGTGACTCTGGGACACCGGCGAGCTCTAACTATGGCTACACCTTC
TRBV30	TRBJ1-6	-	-	CAWSTDGATSYNSPLHF	TGTGCCTGGAGTACGGACGGAGCAACCTCCTATAATTCACCCCTCCACTTT
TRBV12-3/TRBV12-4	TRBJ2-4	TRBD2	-	CASSLGLANIQYF	TGTGCCAGCAGTTTAGGACTAGCGAACATTCAGTACTTC
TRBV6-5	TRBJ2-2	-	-	CASRGPGPGELFF	TGTGCCAGCAGGGGACCCGGGCCCGGGGAGCTGTTTTTT
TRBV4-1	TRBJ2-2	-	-	CASSQEGVIRVGDTGELFF	TGCGCCAGCAGCCAAGAAGGTGTTATCCGGGTTGGGGACACCGGGGAGCTGTTTTTT
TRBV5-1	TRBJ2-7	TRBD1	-	CASSWTGSSYEQYF	TGCGCCAGCAGCTGGACAGGGAGCTCCTACGAGCAGTACTTC
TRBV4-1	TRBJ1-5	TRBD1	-	CASSQRDSREGNSNQPQHF	TGCGCCAGCAGCCAGCGGGACAGTAGAGAGGGGAATAGCAATCAGCCCCAGCATTTT
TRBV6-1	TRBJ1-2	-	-	CASSEAHGLGGYTF	TGTGCCAGCAGTGAAGCGCACGGCCTGGGGGGCTACACCTTC